These T cell receptor beta chains were read from a single sample in a study of T cells in Graves' hyperthyroidism and ophthalmopathy. TCRdb itself ran the multiplex PCR reads through MiXCR, one entry per CDR3 protein. The data contain around 350,000 distinct CDR3 sequences, about a sixth of them singletons. The specimen sequenced was blood. The receptors stem from a woman younger than 45 with Graves' hyperthyroidism that later progressed to Graves' ophthalmopathy. The CDR3 runs from the conserved cysteine through the conserved F or W. The D gene is left open where the match is weak. A row's size may be missing; if present it is once, few, many or a size class.

CDR3aa: CASSAGAFNIQYF; CDR3nt: TGTGCCAGCAGCGCAGGGGCCTTTAACATTCAGTACTTC; abundance: few; d_gene: -; j_gene: TRBJ2-4; v_gene: TRBV12-3/TRBV12-4
CDR3aa: CSASSLAGRSGTQYF; CDR3nt: TGCAGTGCTAGCTCCTTGGCGGGAAGGTCAGGTACGCAGTATTTT; abundance: -; d_gene: -; j_gene: TRBJ2-3; v_gene: TRBV20-1
CDR3aa: CASSLGLLGDINEQFF; CDR3nt: TGTGCCAGCAGCCTAGGACTCCTGGGTGACATTAATGAGCAGTTCTTC; abundance: -; d_gene: -; j_gene: TRBJ2-1; v_gene: TRBV6-1
CDR3aa: CASSLGATGWASQETQYF; CDR3nt: TGCGCCAGCAGCTTGGGGGCGACAGGGTGGGCATCTCAAGAGACCCAGTACTTC; abundance: few; d_gene: TRBD1; j_gene: TRBJ2-5; v_gene: TRBV5-1
CDR3aa: CASSRARASGDDEQFF; CDR3nt: TGCGCCAGCAGCCGCGCTAGGGCTAGCGGTGACGATGAGCAGTTCTTC; abundance: -; d_gene: TRBD2; j_gene: TRBJ2-1; v_gene: TRBV4-1
CDR3aa: CASSRSLLGETQYF; CDR3nt: TGTGCCAGTAGTAGGTCTCTGCTAGGGGAGACCCAGTACTTC; abundance: -; d_gene: -; j_gene: TRBJ2-5; v_gene: TRBV19
CDR3aa: CASSFGIVDEQYF; CDR3nt: TGTGCCAGCAGCTTTGGTATAGTCGACGAGCAGTACTTC; abundance: -; d_gene: -; j_gene: TRBJ2-7; v_gene: TRBV5-6
CDR3aa: CASAPSRSGNTIYF; CDR3nt: TGCGCCAGCGCCCCATCCCGCTCTGGAAACACCATATATTTT; abundance: -; d_gene: -; j_gene: TRBJ1-3; v_gene: TRBV11-2
CDR3aa: CASSQQGRWNQPQHF; CDR3nt: TGTGCCAGCAGTCAACAGGGACGCTGGAATCAGCCCCAGCATTTT; abundance: -; d_gene: -; j_gene: TRBJ1-5; v_gene: TRBV27
CDR3aa: CASSPRAGLAGGIAKNIQYF; CDR3nt: TGTGCCAGCAGTCCAAGAGCCGGACTAGCGGGGGGGATAGCCAAAAACATTCAGTACTTC; abundance: -; d_gene: TRBD2; j_gene: TRBJ2-4; v_gene: TRBV12-3/TRBV12-4
CDR3aa: CASSLIGPGYEQYF; CDR3nt: TGTGCCAGCAGTTTAATAGGTCCCGGCTACGAGCAGTACTTC; abundance: -; d_gene: -; j_gene: TRBJ2-7; v_gene: TRBV27
CDR3aa: CASSLDLSLRGYTF; CDR3nt: TGTGCCAGCAGCTTGGACCTTAGCCTCCGGGGCTACACCTTC; abundance: -; d_gene: -; j_gene: TRBJ1-2; v_gene: TRBV5-4
CDR3aa: CSARPTGGNEQFF; CDR3nt: TGCAGTGCTAGGCCGACAGGGGGCAATGAGCAGTTCTTC; abundance: -; d_gene: TRBD1; j_gene: TRBJ2-1; v_gene: TRBV20-1
CDR3aa: CASSLGRGRNSPLHF; CDR3nt: TGTGCCAGCAGCTTAGGGAGGGGCCGAAATTCACCCCTCCACTTT; abundance: many; d_gene: -; j_gene: TRBJ1-6; v_gene: TRBV11-2
CDR3aa: CATSRAGTGAYYGYTF; CDR3nt: TGTGCCACCAGCAGAGCTGGGACAGGGGCTTACTATGGCTACACCTTC; abundance: -; d_gene: TRBD1; j_gene: TRBJ1-2; v_gene: TRBV15
CDR3aa: CATSDLKVASGATDTQYF; CDR3nt: TGTGCCACCAGTGATTTGAAGGTCGCTAGCGGGGCCACAGATACGCAGTATTTT; abundance: many; d_gene: TRBD2; j_gene: TRBJ2-3; v_gene: TRBV24-1
CDR3aa: CASSLRDRGYGEQFF; CDR3nt: TGTGCCAGCAGTCTCCGGGACAGGGGGTATGGTGAGCAGTTCTTC; abundance: -; d_gene: TRBD1; j_gene: TRBJ2-1; v_gene: TRBV12-3/TRBV12-4
CDR3aa: CASSSQTATNEQFF; CDR3nt: TGCGCCAGCAGCTCCCAGACGGCGACCAATGAGCAGTTCTTC; abundance: few; d_gene: -; j_gene: TRBJ2-1; v_gene: TRBV5-1
CDR3aa: CASSLGGAHNQPQHF; CDR3nt: TGTGCCAGCAGTTTAGGGGGGGCACACAATCAGCCCCAGCATTTT; abundance: many; d_gene: -; j_gene: TRBJ1-5; v_gene: TRBV28
CDR3aa: CASSPSGQGAKMYF; CDR3nt: TGTGCCAGCAGCCCCTCGGGACAGGGGGCCAAGATGTACTTC; abundance: many; d_gene: TRBD1; j_gene: TRBJ2-5; v_gene: TRBV7-8
CDR3aa: CASSEERNTEAFF; CDR3nt: TGTGCCAGCAGTGAAGAGAGGAACACTGAAGCTTTCTTT; abundance: many; d_gene: -; j_gene: TRBJ1-1; v_gene: TRBV2
CDR3aa: CSARRIGGVSLNEQFF; CDR3nt: TGCAGTGCTAGAAGGATCGGGGGGGTCTCGTTGAATGAGCAGTTCTTC; abundance: many; d_gene: TRBD2; j_gene: TRBJ2-1; v_gene: TRBV20-1